These 18 T cell receptor beta chains were all obtained from the same sample, sequenced in a study of T cell repertoires in ileal Crohn's disease (dated by TCRdb to about 2019). The time point label on this specimen signifies: inflamed ileum from the surgical specimen. Receptors were amplified or captured by the immunoSEQ multiplex PCR assay. TCRdb's version of the immuneACCESS table is confined to in-frame rearrangements and falls short of the full clone set. An unresolved V gene accounts for under half of the shortfall where checked; the remainder is of unknown origin. The sample has 7,400 or so clones on record, 65% to 90% of them singletons. Jointly, the top ten make up approximately 10% of the sample. Source material: ileal tissue. Source of these receptors: an adult with Crohn's disease.

In this sample, this clone turned up a few times. Other DNA variants within this sample encode the same CDR3. The chain has TRBV14 and TRBJ2-3; the D gene is possibly TRBD1 (6 bases). V lost 4 bases and J lost 4, with 12 bases in between. Germline CDR1 reads SGHDN; CDR2 reads FVKESK. This CDR3 has 14 amino acids. This chain's CDR3 is CASSPLTGSDTQYF. CDR3 DNA sequence: TGTGCCAGCAGCCCCCTGACAGGCTCAGATACGCAGTATTTT. Full variable domain (rest looked up from reference TRBV14 and TRBJ2-3): EAGVTQFPSHSVIEKGQTVTLRCDPISGHDNLYWYRRVMGKEIKFLLHFVKESKQDESGMPNNRFLAERTGGTYSTLKVQPAELEDSGVYFCASSPLTGSDTQYFGPGTRLTVL.

This chain joins TRBV21-1 and TRBJ2-5. TRBV21-1 is termed a pseudogene. CDR3 size: 13 residues. Written as DNA, the CDR3 is TGTGCCAGCCCCCCGGGGCTCCAAGAGACCCAGTACTTC. As protein: CASPPGLQETQYF.

The rearrangement joins TRBV18 to TRBJ2-7; 7 positions match TRBD2. The junction had 19 bases not matched to a gene; V was cut back by 5 bases and J by 6 bases. Germline values: CDR1 KGHSH, CDR2 LQKENI. The length of the CDR3 is 17 residues. CDR3 amino acids: CASSGQGLFAGAGEQYF. DNA of the CDR3: TGTGCCAGCTCAGGCCAGGGCCTTTTCGCGGGAGCCGGCGAGCAGTACTTC.

The chain has TRBV19 and TRBJ2-3, with D possibly TRBD2 on 5 matching bases. The V end lost 5 bases, the J end lost 0 bases, and 21 bases lay between the germline ends. The germline V gene encodes CDR1 LNHDA and CDR2 SQIVND (reference sequence). CDR3 length equals 18 residues. CDR3 nucleotide sequence: TGTGCCAGTAGTTTTGCGCTGGGAAGCGGCTCTAGCACAGATACGCAGTATTTT. This translates into CASSFALGSGSSTDTQYF.

The chain links TRBV4-2 to TRBJ2-4; 8 nucleotides line up with TRBD1. Unmatched junction bases numbered 8, after V lost 0 bases and J lost 1 base. This CDR3 spans 18 amino acids. CDR1 is LGHNA, CDR2 YNFKEQ, per germline. CDR3 DNA sequence: TGTGCCAGCAGCCAAGAAGGGCAGGGGGCGCCGGCCAAAAACATTCAGTACTTC. Translating gives CASSQEGQGAPAKNIQYF.

This chain joins TRBV19 and TRBJ2-3; no reliable D call. The length of the CDR3 is 15 residues. The V and J ends lost 7 bases and 3 bases respectively, with 17 bases between them. Germline-derived CDR1 and CDR2 are LNHDA and SQIVND (reference sequence). Here the CDR3 reads CASTTIHSMTDTQYF. CDR3 nucleotide sequence: TGTGCCAGTACTACCATCCATTCGATGACAGATACGCAGTATTTT.

The rearrangement links TRBV28 to TRBJ2-7; 9 bases are a match to TRBD2. The V and J ends lost 3 bases and 0 bases, in that order; junction bases with no gene match: 0. Germline CDR1 and CDR2: MDHEN and SYDVKM. This CDR3 is 14 amino acids long. In nucleotides, the CDR3 is TGTGCCAGCAGTTTTAGCGGGGGCTCCTACGAGCAGTACTTC. It is translated as CASSFSGGSYEQYF.

V is TRBV7-9 and J is TRBJ2-1, with 8 bases fitting TRBD2. The CDR3 loop spans 15 amino acids. Germline CDR1 reads SEHNR; CDR2 reads FQNEAQ (reference sequence). V was pared by 1 base and J by 7 bases, with 6 bases of the junction left unmatched. In DNA, the CDR3 is TGTGCCAGCAGCTTAGGTCTAGCGGGCAAAAATGAGCAGTTCTTC. Translating gives CASSLGLAGKNEQFF.

The chain recombines TRBV28 with TRBJ1-5; possibly TRBD1 for D (5 bases). The V gene lost 3 bases and the J gene lost 3 bases, with 9 bases spanning the gap. Per the germline V gene, CDR1 is MDHEN and CDR2 is SYDVKM. The CDR3 consists of 14 residues. CDR3 sequence reads: CASSLGRVNQPQHF. The CDR3 DNA reads as TGTGCCAGCAGTTTGGGACGGGTCAATCAGCCCCAGCATTTT.

The chain uses TRBV9 and TRBJ1-4, with a weak D call TRBD1 (5 bases). Germline loops: CDR1 SGDLS, CDR2 YYNGEE. CDR3 size: 17 residues. The germline V and J ends were trimmed by 3 bases and 8 bases, with 23 bases remaining between them. The CDR3 region is CASSASQRGRTIEKLFF. For the CDR3, the DNA is TGTGCCAGCAGCGCCTCACAGAGGGGCAGGACAATCGAAAAACTGTTTTTT.

This chain uses TRBV4-1 with TRBJ1-3; no firm D call. There are 15 residues in the CDR3. V was shortened by 0 bases and J by 11 bases, with 17 bases between the two germline ends. CDR1 and CDR2 (germline): MGHRA, YSYEKL. The CDR3 loop reads CASSQEPGHEVPIYF. The CDR3 coding sequence is TGCGCCAGCAGCCAAGAACCCGGCCACGAGGTTCCCATATATTTT.

The chain employs TRBV25-1 and TRBJ1-1; D gene ambiguous. Trimming left V 0 bases short and J 5 bases short, with 7 bases between. The CDR3 extends over 13 amino acids. Germline V lookup: CDR1 MGHDK, CDR2 SYGVNS. Written as DNA, the CDR3 is TGTGCCAGCAGTGAATATATGGCTACTGAAGCTTTCTTT. This encodes CASSEYMATEAFF. Using reference TRBV25-1 and TRBJ1-1 for the parts outside the CDR3, the full variable domain is EADIYQTPRYLVIGTGKKITLECSQTMGHDKMYWYQQDPGMELHLIHYSYGVNSTEKGDLSSESTVSRIRTEHFPLTLESARPSHTSQYLCASSEYMATEAFFGQGTRLTVV.

The chain couples TRBV19 to TRBJ2-1, with unresolved D. Germline values: CDR1 LNHDA, CDR2 SQIVND (reference sequence). This CDR3 has 12 residues. V gave up 1 base and J gave up 8 bases, with 6 bases separating them. The chain's CDR3 is CASSIGMDEQFF. The DNA for the CDR3 is TGTGCCAGTAGTATAGGAATGGATGAGCAGTTCTTC.

The genes are TRBV29-1 and TRBJ1-5; D not resolved. Deletions cut 7 bases from V and 7 bases from J, with 11 bases between. CDR3 length equals 11 residues. Germline V CDR1 and CDR2: SQVTM, ANQGSEA. The CDR3 DNA reads as TGCAGCGCCCGTGGGCAGCAGCCCCAGCATTTT. Translating gives CSARGQQPQHF. Full variable domain (missing parts from reference TRBV29-1 and TRBJ1-5): SAVISQKPSRDICQRGTSLTIQCQVDSQVTMMFWYRQQPGQSLTLIATANQGSEATYESGFVIDKFPISRPNLTFSTLTVSNMSPEDSSIYLCSARGQQPQHFGDGTRLSIL.

Here the CDR3 DNA reads TGTGCCAGCAGCTCCCGTGTTGGCCTTGTGTCAATTGAGCAGTACTTC. This translates into CASSSRVGLVSIEQYF. V and J are TRBV11-2 and TRBJ2-7; D is unclear. This CDR3 contains 16 residues. Germline CDR1 and CDR2: SGHAT and FQNNGV. The V end lost 4 bases, the J end lost 7 bases, and 23 bases lay between the germline ends.

In nucleotides, the CDR3 is TGCAGTGCTGTACAGGGATTAACCATATATTTT. Translated: CSAVQGLTIYF. The chain uses TRBV20-1 and TRBJ1-3, with a tentative D call TRBD1 (6 bases). Germline V gives CDR1 DFQATT, CDR2 SNEGSKA (reference sequence). The CDR3 spans 11 residues. Trimming left V 5 bases short and J 10 bases short, with 12 bases between.

The rearrangement joins TRBV6-5 to TRBJ1-1; 7 nucleotides match TRBD1. Per germline, CDR1 MNHEY and CDR2 SVGAGI. This CDR3 contains 15 residues. J lost 5 bases, V lost 0 bases, and 6 bases had no gene match. In nucleotides, the CDR3 is TGTGCCAGCAGTTACTCGCAGGGGGGGTTGACTGAAGCTTTCTTT. Protein sequence: CASSYSQGGLTEAFF.

The V call is TRBV2, the J call TRBJ2-1; TRBD1 is a possible D gene (5 bases). CDR1 and CDR2 from the germline V gene are SNHLY and FYNNEI. The V end lost 3 bases, the J end lost 13 bases, and 10 bases lay between the germline ends. The CDR3 covers 11 residues. For the CDR3, the DNA is TGTGCCAGCAGTGATCCGCAGGGACAGTTCTTC. This codes for CASSDPQGQFF. Using reference TRBV2 and TRBJ2-1 for the parts outside the CDR3, the full variable domain is EPEVTQTPSHQVTQMGQEVILRCVPISNHLYFYWYRQILGQKVEFLVSFYNNEISEKSEIFDDQFSVERPDGSNFTLKIRSTKLEDSAMYFCASSDPQGQFFGPGTRLTVL.